The sequence of this T cell receptor (beta chain) was determined in a study of radiotherapy plus CTLA-4 blockade in lung cancer. TCRdb keeps only in-frame clones here, not all; method: immunoSEQ multiplex PCR. The table includes approximately 34,000 clones, approximately 70% detected once. Per the germline V gene, CDR1 is MDHEN and CDR2 is SYDVKM. The CDR3 spans 15 residues. V lost 4 bases, J lost 4 bases, and 14 bases lay in between. Patients in the study, people with chemo-refractory metastatic non-small-cell lung cancer, received focal radiation plus ipilimumab CTLA-4 blockade. This specimen was peripheral blood, taken from a patient treated with radiotherapy plus ipilimumab. The clonotype was recovered from a human donor with non-small cell lung cancer who had stable disease on radiotherapy plus ipilimumab. The V gene is TRBV28, the J gene TRBJ1-5; D not resolved. CDR3 residues: CASSSSGSGNQPQHF. CDR3 bases: TGTGCCAGCAGTTCATCCGGTTCCGGGAATCAGCCCCAGCATTTT.